Shown below are 21 T cell receptor beta chains from a single sample sequenced in a study of blood T cell repertoires in COVID-19. Method: immunoSEQ multiplex PCR; TCRdb's copy keeps in-frame clones and lacks some. The table includes 85,000 to 120,000 clones, roughly 84% detected once. The specimen was peripheral blood. The receptors originated from a human donor in a cohort sampled during active COVID-19.

The chain combines TRBV7-2 with TRBJ2-1, with 9 bases lining up with TRBD1. The length of the CDR3 is 16 residues. Germline CDR1 is SGHTA and CDR2 is FQGNSA. V trimming: 3 bases; J trimming: 5 bases; junction bases outside the gene matches: 8. The chain's CDR3 is CASSFNPGTGNNEQFF. The CDR3 region has the DNA TGTGCCAGCAGCTTTAACCCCGGGACAGGGAACAATGAGCAGTTCTTC.

The rearrangement uses TRBV3-1 (or the pseudogene TRBV3-2) and TRBJ2-1, with 10 positions matching TRBD2. The junction had 8 bases not matched to a gene; V was cut back by 0 bases and J by 9 bases. Germline lookup yields CDR1 LGHDT and CDR2 YNNKEL (reference sequence). The CDR3 extends over 16 amino acids. This chain's CDR3 is CASSQDISGGRGEQFF. In DNA, the CDR3 is TGTGCCAGCAGCCAAGATATTAGCGGGGGGCGAGGTGAGCAGTTCTTC.

This chain joins TRBV24-1 and TRBJ1-1; 7 nucleotides match TRBD1. This CDR3 is 16 amino acids long. Germline V gives CDR1 KGHDR, CDR2 SFDVKD. V lost 2 bases to trimming and J lost 3 bases; unmatched junction nucleotides: 8. For the CDR3, the DNA is TGTGCCACCAGTGATTCCTACAGGGGCGGGGACACTGAAGCTTTCTTT. This sequence encodes CATSDSYRGGDTEAFF.

The rearrangement uses TRBV7-9 and TRBJ2-3, with a tentative D call TRBD2 (7 bases). V lost 3 bases and J lost 1, with 8 bases in between. Per the germline V gene, CDR1 is SEHNR and CDR2 is FQNEAQ (reference sequence). The CDR3 has 14 residues. CDR3 nucleotides: TGTGCCAGCAGCTTGCGGGGGCGCACAGATACGCAGTATTTT. This translates into CASSLRGRTDTQYF.

The rearrangement links TRBV3-1 (or the pseudogene TRBV3-2) to TRBJ2-1; 9 nucleotides line up with TRBD2. Looked up from germline, CDR1 is LGHDT and CDR2 is YNNKEL (reference sequence). This CDR3 has 17 residues. Germline trimming cut 0 bases from V and 10 bases from J; bases unmatched to any gene: 13. CDR3 DNA sequence: TGTGCCAGCAGCCAAGATGAACTAGCGGGCGGACCGGGGGAGCAGTTCTTC. Protein product: CASSQDELAGGPGEQFF.

The rearrangement joins TRBV25-1 to TRBJ2-5, with D perhaps matching TRBD1 (5 bases). Trimming cost V 11 bases and J 1 base, with 20 bases left between them. The CDR3 is made up of 15 amino acids. Germline CDR1 and CDR2: MGHDK and SYGVNS. CDR3 amino acids: CACKAGSFRQETQYF. The CDR3 nucleotides read TGTGCCTGTAAGGCAGGGTCGTTTCGCCAAGAGACCCAGTACTTC.

This sequence joins TRBV7-6 and TRBJ2-7, with 10 bases matching TRBD1. Germline assignment: CDR1 SGHVS and CDR2 FNYEAQ. The ends lost 3 bases at V and 5 bases at J; junction bases unmatched: 7. The length of the CDR3 is 15 residues. The CDR3 DNA reads TGTGCCAGCAGCTTTACCCCGGGACAGGGGAACGAGCAGTACTTC. Translating it yields CASSFTPGQGNEQYF.

The chain links TRBV7-8 to TRBJ2-1; 11 bases map to TRBD2. Germline V gene sequence: CDR1 SGHVS, CDR2 FQNEAQ. This CDR3 is built from 15 residues. V gave up 1 base and J gave up 4 bases; unmatched junction bases: 0. The chain's CDR3 is CASSLGLAGYNEQFF. CDR3 in DNA: TGTGCCAGCAGCTTAGGACTAGCGGGGTACAATGAGCAGTTCTTC.

The rearrangement links TRBV7-9 to TRBJ1-6, with TRBD1 matching over 8 bases. With 5 bases clipped from V and 8 bases from J, the junction kept 2 bases outside the gene matches. From germline, CDR1 is SEHNR and CDR2 FQNEAQ (reference sequence). The CDR3 is made up of 13 amino acids. The CDR3 here is CASSPDRDSPLHF. CDR3 nucleotide sequence: TGTGCCAGCAGCCCGGACAGGGATTCACCCCTCCACTTT.

The rearrangement joins TRBV7-2 to TRBJ1-5, with D perhaps TRBD1 (6 bases). The CDR3 spans 15 residues. CDR1 and CDR2 from the germline V gene are SGHTA and FQGNSA. Trimming removed 1 base at V and 2 bases at J, with 9 bases between. Here the CDR3 reads CASSLGQAGNQPQHF. DNA of the CDR3: TGTGCCAGCAGCTTAGGACAGGCGGGCAATCAGCCCCAGCATTTT.

The chain couples TRBV11-3 to TRBJ2-7; a weak D match, TRBD2 (6 bases). The germline CDR1 and CDR2 sequences are SGHNT and YENEEA. The CDR3 is made up of 13 amino acids. V dropped 3 bases and J dropped 5 bases, with 11 bases sitting between them. The CDR3 DNA reads as TGTGCCAGCAGCTTGGCGGGGTATAACGAGCAGTACTTC. Translated, it gives CASSLAGYNEQYF.

About this clone: At the DNA level, this CDR3 is encoded by other sequences in the same sample as well. The V call is TRBV27, the J call TRBJ2-7, with a weak D call TRBD2 (5 bases). Germline V CDR1 and CDR2: MNHEY, SMNVEV (reference sequence). The CDR3 loop spans 14 amino acids. Between the trimmed V and J ends, which lost 1 base and 0 bases, there was a span of 7 bases. DNA of the CDR3: TGTGCCAGCAGTTTATTTGGGAGCTCCTACGAGCAGTACTTC. It codes for CASSLFGSSYEQYF.

The chain combines TRBV9 with TRBJ1-1; the D gene is possibly TRBD1 (5 bases). The germline V gene has CDR1 SGDLS and CDR2 YYNGEE. This CDR3 comprises 14 residues. V lost 4 bases, J lost 2 bases, and 12 bases lay in between. The CDR3 protein is CASSPIGGNTEAFF. The CDR3 DNA follows: TGTGCCAGCAGCCCGATCGGGGGAAACACTGAAGCTTTCTTT. Full variable domain (missing parts from reference TRBV9 and TRBJ1-1): DSGVTQTPKHLITATGQRVTLRCSPRSGDLSVYWYQQSLDQGLQFLIQYYNGEERAKGNILERFSAQQFPDLHSELNLSSLELGDSALYFCASSPIGGNTEAFFGQGTRLTVV.

V and J are TRBV7-2 and TRBJ2-2; 7 nucleotides align to TRBD2. Trimming at V came to 8 bases and at J to 5 bases, leaving 14 bases not matched to a gene. The germline CDR1 and CDR2 sequences are SGHTA and FQGNSA. CDR3 length equals 16 residues. The CDR3 here is CASGITGGGKTGELFF. Here the CDR3 DNA reads TGTGCCAGCGGAATAACGGGGGGAGGAAAAACCGGGGAGCTGTTTTTT.

The V gene is TRBV5-4, the J gene TRBJ1-3; 9 positions agree with TRBD1. Germline V gives CDR1 SGHNT, CDR2 YYREEE (reference sequence). This CDR3 is built from 15 residues. The V and J ends lost 3 bases and 0 bases, in that order; junction bases with no gene match: 1. CDR3 coding DNA: TGTGCCAGCAGCTGGGGACAGGGCTCTGGAAACACCATATATTTT. The encoded protein is CASSWGQGSGNTIYF.

The V and J genes are TRBV5-4 and TRBJ2-7; a possible D gene is TRBD2 (6 bases). Germline V gene data show CDR1 as SGHNT and CDR2 as YYREEE (reference sequence). The V and J ends lost 4 bases and 2 bases respectively, with 19 bases between them. The CDR3 length is 16 residues. CDR3 DNA sequence: TGTGCCAGCAGCCCCACTAGGAGGGGAGGCACCTACGAGCAGTACTTC. Protein product: CASSPTRRGGTYEQYF.

This rearrangement joins TRBV28 to TRBJ1-2; 7 bases agree with TRBD1. The junction had 3 bases not matched to a gene; V was cut back by 6 bases and J by 5 bases. Germline CDR1 is MDHEN and CDR2 is SYDVKM. CDR3 length: 12 residues. CDR3 in DNA: TGTGCCAGCAGGGGACAGCTATATGGCTACACCTTC. Protein: CASRGQLYGYTF.

V and J are TRBV10-3 and TRBJ2-1; 12 nucleotides line up with TRBD2. This CDR3 has 14 residues. Germline CDR1 is ENHRY and CDR2 is SYGVKD. V was pared by 6 bases and J by 10 bases, with 7 bases of the junction left unmatched. CDR3 sequence reads: CAIRASGGVPEQFF. CDR3 DNA: TGTGCCATCAGGGCTAGCGGGGGGGTCCCGGAGCAGTTCTTC.

The chain uses TRBV4-3 and TRBJ2-6; D call uncertain. V was trimmed by 0 bases and J by 1 base, leaving 7 bases between them. Germline values: CDR1 LGHNA, CDR2 YSLEER. This CDR3 region has 16 residues. The CDR3 nucleotides read TGCGCCAGCAGCCAAGACGCACTGTCTGGGGCCAACGTCCTGACTTTC. It codes for CASSQDALSGANVLTF.

V is TRBV5-6 and J is TRBJ1-2; possibly TRBD1 for D (5 bases). Deletions cut 1 base from V and 1 base from J, with 8 bases between. This CDR3 has 14 residues. Germline V gene data show CDR1 as SGHDT and CDR2 as YYEEEE. The CDR3 sequence: CASSLLGDNYGYTF. The CDR3 DNA reads as TGTGCCAGCAGCTTGTTAGGGGATAACTATGGCTACACCTTC.

This sequence joins TRBV3-1 (or the pseudogene TRBV3-2) and TRBJ1-6; tentatively, D is TRBD1 (6 bases). Trimming shortened V by 3 bases and J by 8 bases, and 11 bases separated the two germline ends. Germline V gives CDR1 LGHDT, CDR2 YNNKEL (reference sequence). CDR3 length equals 14 residues. The CDR3, as DNA: TGTGCCAGCAGCCATAGAGGACAGCATTCACCCCTCCACTTT. Protein: CASSHRGQHSPLHF.